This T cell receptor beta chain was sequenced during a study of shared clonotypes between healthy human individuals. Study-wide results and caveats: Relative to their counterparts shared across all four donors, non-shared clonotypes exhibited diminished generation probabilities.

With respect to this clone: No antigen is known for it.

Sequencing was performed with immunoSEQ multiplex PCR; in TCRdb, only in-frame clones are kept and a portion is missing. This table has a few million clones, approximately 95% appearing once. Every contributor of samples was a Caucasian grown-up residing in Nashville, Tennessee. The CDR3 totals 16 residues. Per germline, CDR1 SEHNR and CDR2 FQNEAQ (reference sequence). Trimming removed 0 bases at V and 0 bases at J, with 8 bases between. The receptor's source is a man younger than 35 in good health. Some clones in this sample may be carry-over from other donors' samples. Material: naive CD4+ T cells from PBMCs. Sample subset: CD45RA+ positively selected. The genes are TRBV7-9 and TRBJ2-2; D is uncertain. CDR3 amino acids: CASSLAFRANTGELFF. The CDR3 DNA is TGTGCCAGCAGCTTAGCGTTCCGGGCGAACACCGGGGAGCTGTTTTTT.